What follows are 27 T cell receptor beta chains derived from one specimen sequenced in a study of T-cell reconstitution after alpha-beta-depleted transplantation in children. Unique molecular identifiers featured in how the TCRbeta library was prepared. TCRdb analysed the PCR reads with MiXCR anew, one entry per CDR3 protein. The sample shows about 980,000 distinct CDR3 sequences, about 29% of them seen only once. Sequences were derived from PBMCs, mostly from graft donor cells, sampled 360 days after TCRalphabeta/CD19-depleted stem cell transplant. The receptor set was obtained from a boy under two years old who had a stem cell transplant for SCID, so the T cells may come from the graft donor.

The rearrangement uses TRBV7-9 and TRBJ1-2, with D possibly TRBD1 on 5 matching bases. The CDR3 is made up of 14 amino acids. From germline, CDR1 is SEHNR and CDR2 FQNEAQ (reference sequence). Trimming stripped 5 bases from V and 8 bases from J, with 18 bases between. The CDR3 spells CASSPGRGNEGYTF. In nucleotides, the CDR3 is TGTGCCAGCAGCCCGGGACGCGGGAACGAGGGCTACACCTTC.

This clonotype was seen more than once but under ten times. V gene TRBV12-3 or TRBV12-4 combines with J gene TRBJ2-2; D uncertain. The V and J ends lost 3 bases and 9 bases respectively, with 5 bases between them. There are 11 residues in the CDR3. The DNA for the CDR3 is TGTGCCAGCAGTTTCTCCCGGGAGCTGTTTTTT. Translation gives CASSFSRELFF.

This clonotype was counted only a few times. This chain uses TRBV27 with TRBJ2-7, with D unresolved. The CDR3 runs 14 residues. The V end lost 3 bases, the J end lost 3 bases, and 12 bases lay between the germline ends. Looked up from germline, CDR1 is MNHEY and CDR2 is SMNVEV (reference sequence). DNA for the CDR3: TGTGCCAGCAGTTTGGCAGGATGGAACTACGAGCAGTACTTC. Its protein product is CASSLAGWNYEQYF.

This rearrangement joins TRBV20-1 to TRBJ1-2; the D is unclear. Trimming took off 4 bases at V and 0 bases at J, with 12 bases between the two ends. The CDR3 has 14 amino acids. Germline values: CDR1 DFQATT, CDR2 SNEGSKA (reference sequence). The DNA for the CDR3 is TGCAGTGCTATCCCCGGGGAAGCTAACTATGGCTACACCTTC. It encodes CSAIPGEANYGYTF.

V gene TRBV12-3 or TRBV12-4 combines with J gene TRBJ2-5; unclear D gene. V was cut by 2 bases and J by 5 bases, with 15 bases left in between. The CDR3 has 15 amino acids. CDR3 loop: CASSLSVSNSETQYF. CDR3 sequence (DNA): TGTGCCAGCAGTTTAAGCGTCAGCAACTCGGAGACCCAGTACTTC.

The chain combines TRBV12-3 or TRBV12-4 with TRBJ2-5, with D hard to call. V was cut by 2 bases and J by 2 bases, with 12 bases left in between. This CDR3 region has 15 residues. The CDR3 here is CASSLSYDWQETQYF. For the CDR3, the DNA is TGTGCCAGCAGTTTAAGCTATGACTGGCAAGAGACCCAGTACTTC.

CDR3: CASSFQGLNEQFF. DNA of the CDR3: TGTGCCAGCAGCTTCCAGGGACTTAATGAGCAGTTCTTC. This chain links TRBV7-2 with TRBJ2-1, with a tentative D call TRBD2 (6 bases). V lost 3 bases to trimming and J lost 7 bases, with 10 bases between them. The CDR3 consists of 13 residues. The germline CDR1 and CDR2 sequences are SGHTA and FQGNSA.

V usage is TRBV28 and J usage is TRBJ2-6; D uncertain. Germline lookup yields CDR1 MDHEN and CDR2 SYDVKM. V was shortened by 3 bases and J by 1 base, with 10 bases between the two germline ends. The CDR3 runs 16 residues. CDR3 loop: CASSFSRVSGANVLTF. DNA of the CDR3: TGTGCCAGCAGTTTTAGTCGGGTTTCTGGGGCCAACGTCCTGACTTTC.

V is TRBV28 and J is TRBJ2-7, with 10 bases that match TRBD2. After removal of 3 bases from V and 3 bases from J, the junction contained 17 bases not matched to a gene. The CDR3 is made up of 19 amino acids. CDR1 MDHEN and CDR2 SYDVKM come from the germline V gene. In nucleotides, the CDR3 is TGTGCCAGCAGTTTCCTGGTAGCGGGGGGCTCTAACCCCCTCTACGAGCAGTACTTC. It translates to CASSFLVAGGSNPLYEQYF.

This clonotype has at least ten counts. J is TRBJ2-5 and V is TRBV20-1, with 15 bases that match TRBD2. There are 14 residues in the CDR3. Germline values: CDR1 DFQATT, CDR2 SNEGSKA (reference sequence). With 5 bases clipped from V and 2 bases from J, the junction kept 0 bases outside the gene matches. As DNA, the CDR3 is TGCAGTGCTGGGACTAGCGGGGGGCAAGAGACCCAGTACTTC. Its translation: CSAGTSGGQETQYF.

As for this clonotype: At one end the junction does not follow the germline gene, possibly because of a read error. This sequence joins TRBV6-2 or TRBV6-3 and TRBJ2-3; no firm D call. Per the germline V gene, CDR1 is MNHEY and CDR2 is SVGEGT. CDR3 length: 13 amino acids. CDR3 protein: CASSYSTLAPIAF. CDR3 DNA: TGTGCCAGCAGTTACTCGACCCTCGCCCCCATCGCATTT.

This clonotype has more than one count but fewer than ten. The chain recombines TRBV20-1 with TRBJ2-5; D is tentatively TRBD1 or TRBD2 (5 bases each). CDR3 length equals 14 residues. The V gene lost 6 bases and the J gene lost 7 bases, with 21 bases spanning the gap. Germline CDR1 reads DFQATT; CDR2 reads SNEGSKA (reference sequence). The CDR3 bases are TGCAGTGCGAACCGGGACCCCCTCTCGGGGACCCAGTACTTC. Translated, it gives CSANRDPLSGTQYF.

This clonotype was picked up a small number of times. The chain carries TRBV4-1 and TRBJ1-6; TRBD1 agrees at 7 bases. From germline, CDR1 is MGHRA and CDR2 YSYEKL. J was trimmed by 6 bases and V by 0 bases; bases with no gene match: 8. The CDR3 sequence is 17 residues long. DNA of the CDR3: TGCGCCAGCAGCCAAGAAGGGAGGACAGGATTTAATTCACCCCTCCACTTT. This encodes CASSQEGRTGFNSPLHF.

The genes are TRBV11-2 and TRBJ1-5; 10 nucleotides agree with TRBD1. This CDR3 region has 21 residues. Germline V gives CDR1 SGHAT, CDR2 FQNNGV. V shed 4 bases, J shed 1 base, and the junction held 19 bases outside the gene matches. The CDR3 reads CASSSQSAGTGVFSSNQPQHF. Here the CDR3 DNA reads TGTGCCAGCAGCTCCCAAAGTGCCGGGACAGGGGTGTTCTCAAGCAATCAGCCCCAGCATTTT. The whole variable domain, remainder taken from reference TRBV11-2 and TRBJ1-5, is EAGVAQSPRYKIIEKRQSVAFWCNPISGHATLYWYQQILGQGPKLLIQFQNNGVVDDSQLPKDRFSAERLKGVDSTLKIQPAKLEDSAVYLCASSSQSAGTGVFSSNQPQHFGDGTRLSIL.

This clonotype was seen just once. V usage is TRBV3-1 and J usage is TRBJ1-6; D possibly corresponds to TRBD1 (5 bases). Germline-derived CDR1 and CDR2 are LGHDT and YNNKEL (reference sequence). This CDR3 contains 14 residues. The V and J ends lost 3 bases and 6 bases respectively, with 9 bases between them. Here the CDR3 DNA reads TGTGCCAGCAGCCATCGGGGGAGTAATTCACCCCTCCACTTT. Translating gives CASSHRGSNSPLHF.

The V gene is TRBV12-3 or TRBV12-4, the J gene TRBJ2-5; D might be TRBD2 (6 bases). CDR3 length equals 15 residues. Trimming took off 4 bases at V and 5 bases at J, with 17 bases between the two ends. The CDR3 is CASSSSGTEGETQYF. CDR3 coding DNA: TGTGCCAGCAGTTCCTCCGGGACGGAGGGGGAGACCCAGTACTTC.

A few counts support this clonotype. This rearrangement joins TRBV10-3 to TRBJ2-5, with TRBD1 as a possible D gene (5 bases). The ends were cut back, 6 bases at V and 1 base at J, with 15 bases in the middle. The CDR3 sequence is 15 residues long. Germline loops: CDR1 ENHRY, CDR2 SYGVKD. The CDR3 spells CAIRSRDRAQETQYF. Here the CDR3 DNA reads TGTGCCATCAGGAGTAGAGACAGAGCCCAAGAGACCCAGTACTTC.

The chain couples TRBV2 to TRBJ2-7; TRBD2 aligns across 9 bases. Germline V gene data show CDR1 as SNHLY and CDR2 as FYNNEI. The J segment lost 4 bases and the V segment lost 6 bases, leaving 10 bases of the junction unmatched. The CDR3 runs to 15 residues. CDR3 bases: TGTGCCAGCAGCCCCGTCCTAGCGGGGCGATACGAGCAGTACTTC. Encoded protein: CASSPVLAGRYEQYF.

The J gene is TRBJ1-5, the V gene TRBV2; perhaps TRBD1 as D (6 bases). This CDR3 region has 16 residues. Between the trimmed V and J ends, which lost 8 bases and 0 bases, there was a span of 17 bases. Germline V lookup: CDR1 SNHLY, CDR2 FYNNEI. The CDR3 loop is CASENHRTVSNQPQHF. The CDR3 bases are TGTGCCAGCGAGAACCACAGGACAGTTAGCAATCAGCCCCAGCATTTT. The full variable domain, with the rest looked up from reference TRBV2 and TRBJ1-5, is EPEVTQTPSHQVTQMGQEVILRCVPISNHLYFYWYRQILGQKVEFLVSFYNNEISEKSEIFDDQFSVERPDGSNFTLKIRSTKLEDSAMYFCASENHRTVSNQPQHFGDGTRLSIL.

The V call is TRBV10-3, the J call TRBJ2-2; D is ambiguous. Trimming shortened V by 4 bases and J by 6 bases, and 9 bases separated the two germline ends. The CDR3 runs 13 residues. The germline V gene has CDR1 ENHRY and CDR2 SYGVKD. CDR3 sequence reads: CAISGAQAGELFF. The CDR3 region has the DNA TGTGCCATCAGTGGAGCTCAGGCCGGGGAGCTGTTTTTT.

This chain links TRBV5-4 with TRBJ2-2; D is ambiguous. Germline V CDR1 and CDR2: SGHNT, YYREEE (reference sequence). CDR3 length equals 16 residues. Between the trimmed V and J ends, which lost 2 bases and 0 bases, there was a span of 11 bases. The CDR3 protein is CASSLSVQSNTGELFF. DNA for the CDR3: TGTGCCAGCAGCTTAAGCGTACAGTCGAACACCGGGGAGCTGTTTTTT.

This chain uses TRBV2 with TRBJ2-1; D is perhaps TRBD1 (5 bases). The CDR3 contains 15 residues. V was cut by 4 bases and J by 0 bases, with 10 bases left in between. CDR1 is SNHLY, CDR2 FYNNEI, per germline. The CDR3 loop reads CASSGQMSSYNEQFF. The CDR3 bases are TGTGCCAGCAGTGGACAGATGTCCTCCTACAATGAGCAGTTCTTC. The complete variable domain, with remaining parts taken from reference TRBV2 and TRBJ2-1, reads EPEVTQTPSHQVTQMGQEVILRCVPISNHLYFYWYRQILGQKVEFLVSFYNNEISEKSEIFDDQFSVERPDGSNFTLKIRSTKLEDSAMYFCASSGQMSSYNEQFFGPGTRLTVL.

This clonotype was picked up a small number of times. The DNA for the CDR3 is TGTGCCAGCAGCAGTCACAGGGGGCAGGATGAGCAGTTCTTC. This translates into CASSSHRGQDEQFF. This chain connects TRBV7-8 to TRBJ2-1; 9 bases align to TRBD1. The CDR3 consists of 14 residues. V dropped 5 bases and J dropped 8; count of bases not matched to a gene: 7. CDR1 is SGHVS, CDR2 FQNEAQ, per germline.

The V call is TRBV4-2, the J call TRBJ1-5, with TRBD1 matching 9 bases. Germline V CDR1 and CDR2: LGHNA, YNFKEQ. The CDR3 spans 19 residues. V dropped 3 bases and J dropped 0; count of bases not matched to a gene: 12. The CDR3 spells CASSQGDRGRPYSNQPQHF. The DNA for the CDR3 is TGTGCCAGCAGCCAGGGTGACAGGGGGAGGCCCTATAGCAATCAGCCCCAGCATTTT.

In its sample, this clonotype was seen a few times. V and J are TRBV20-1 and TRBJ2-2, with a tentative D call TRBD2 (7 bases). CDR1 and CDR2 (germline): DFQATT, SNEGSKA (reference sequence). Trimming cost V 5 bases and J 2 bases, with 18 bases left between them. The CDR3 is 16 residues long. CDR3 residues: CSAPGGGGVNTGELFF. In nucleotides, the CDR3 is TGCAGTGCTCCCGGGGGCGGGGGTGTCAACACCGGGGAGCTGTTTTTT.

This rearrangement joins TRBV29-1 to TRBJ2-3; no reliable D call. The CDR3 length is 12 residues. The V gene lost 7 bases and the J gene lost 0 bases, with 8 bases spanning the gap. Germline lookup yields CDR1 SQVTM and CDR2 ANQGSEA. CDR3 loop: CSAPLSTDTQYF. CDR3 nucleotide sequence: TGCAGCGCCCCTTTAAGCACAGATACGCAGTATTTT.

This clonotype has only a few counts. The chain has TRBV5-5 and TRBJ1-5; D unclear. Germline CDR1 is SGHKS and CDR2 is YYEKEE (reference sequence). The CDR3 runs to 14 residues. V shed 2 bases and J shed 1 base, with 7 bases lying between them. CDR3 protein: CASSFTDSNQPQHF. The CDR3 bases are TGTGCCAGCAGCTTTACGGACAGCAATCAGCCCCAGCATTTT.